This T cell receptor beta chain originates from a study of CD8 T cells in ankylosing spondylitis. Findings of the study overall: The clones that were linked to disease were reported to be significantly enriched in matched synovial fluid samples from ankylosing spondylitis patients. Several highly homologous variants made up a TCR beta motif, and this motif appeared characteristic of ankylosing spondylitis blood.

This clonotype was found a few times. Antigen: not known. Each CDR3 protein gets one entry after TCRdb re-called the 5' RACE reads with MiXCR. The table records roughly 370,000 distinct CDR3 sequences, approximately 20% of them present only once. The source of this sequence is a male donor with ankylosing spondylitis. Sequences were obtained from blood, either unsorted or a sorted T cell fraction (not recorded which).

CDR3 loop: CASSLVGGSDEQFF. The CDR3 coding sequence is TGCGCCAGCAGCTTGGTTGGCGGGAGCGATGAGCAGTTCTTC. The chain has TRBV5-1 and TRBJ2-1; 7 bases match TRBD2. Germline CDR1 reads SGHRS; CDR2 reads YFSETQ. The CDR3 sequence is 14 residues long. J was trimmed by 8 bases and V by 0 bases; bases with no gene match: 5.